The rows below give T cell receptor beta chains drawn from one sample of a study of CD8 T cells in ankylosing spondylitis. TCRdb analysed the 5' RACE reads with MiXCR anew, one entry per CDR3 protein. The table includes approximately 290,000 distinct CDR3 sequences, around 20% detected once. The source material was blood, either unsorted or a sorted T cell fraction (not recorded which). These receptors all stem from a female donor with ankylosing spondylitis or in good health (not recorded which). Both conserved end residues are part of each CDR3. A D gene is named only where the DNA matches it firmly. Only some rows state a clone size, as once, few, many or a class for expanded clones.

clone size	V gene	D gene	J gene	CDR3 protein	CDR3 DNA
NA	TRBV6-1	TRBD2	TRBJ2-1	CASSRLAGDDNEQFF	TGTGCCAGCAGTCGCCTAGCGGGAGACGACAATGAGCAGTTCTTC
many	TRBV7-2	TRBD2	TRBJ2-1	CASSLAPGLTGTSGDNEQFF	TGTGCCAGCAGCTTAGCCCCGGGACTAACCGGGACTAGCGGGGACAATGAGCAGTTCTTC
NA	TRBV28	NA	TRBJ1-1	CASSPRGEGNTEAFF	TGTGCCAGCAGCCCACGGGGAGAGGGGAACACTGAAGCTTTCTTT
NA	TRBV6-2/TRBV6-3	NA	TRBJ2-5	CASSYSVRETQYF	TGTGCCAGCAGTTACTCGGTCAGGGAGACCCAGTACTTC
NA	TRBV20-1	NA	TRBJ2-7	CSAFGVREQYF	TGCAGTGCTTTTGGGGTGCGCGAGCAGTACTTC
NA	TRBV5-6	NA	TRBJ2-5	CASSPGGSAGETQYF	TGTGCCAGCAGCCCTGGTGGGTCAGCGGGAGAGACCCAGTACTTC
NA	TRBV19	NA	TRBJ1-6	CASTLRTAGNSPLHF	TGTGCCAGTACCCTTCGGACGGCCGGGAATTCACCCCTCCACTTT
NA	TRBV2	NA	TRBJ2-2	CASIRDRTGELFF	TGTGCCAGCATTCGGGATCGGACCGGGGAGCTGTTTTTT
many	TRBV5-6	TRBD2	TRBJ2-1	CASSHTGTIYNEQFF	TGTGCCAGCAGCCACACCGGGACTATCTACAATGAGCAGTTCTTC
NA	TRBV7-9	NA	TRBJ2-5	CASSIPALQETQYF	TGTGCCAGCAGCATACCGGCTCTTCAAGAGACCCAGTACTTC
few	TRBV20-1	TRBD2	TRBJ2-7	CSARFPGGTSDSYEQYF	TGCAGTGCTAGATTCCCCGGGGGGACTAGCGACTCCTACGAGCAGTACTTC
few	TRBV5-1	TRBD2	TRBJ2-7	CASRSWTSGRRGARGYEQYF	TGCGCCAGCCGCTCTTGGACTAGCGGAAGGAGAGGTGCGAGGGGCTACGAGCAGTACTTC
few	TRBV27	TRBD2	TRBJ2-2	CASRKREGRTGELFF	TGTGCCAGCAGAAAGCGGGAGGGCCGAACCGGGGAGCTGTTTTTT
NA	TRBV5-4	TRBD2	TRBJ2-3	CASSFGRVAGGLADTQYF	TGTGCCAGCAGCTTTGGACGGGTAGCGGGAGGGCTGGCGGATACGCAGTATTTT
NA	TRBV21-1	NA	TRBJ2-1	CASSKGSRPRPSEQFF	TGTGCCAGCAGCAAAGGGTCGAGGCCCCGTCCAAGTGAGCAGTTCTTC
NA	TRBV20-1	NA	TRBJ2-1	CSAPREGADTYNEQFF	TGCAGTGCCCCCCGGGAAGGGGCGGACACCTACAATGAGCAGTTCTTC
few	TRBV19	TRBD1	TRBJ1-4	CASSIGDRDTEKLFF	TGTGCCAGTAGTATAGGGGACAGGGACACTGAAAAACTGTTTTTT
NA	TRBV20-1	NA	TRBJ2-1	CSASGRYNEQFF	TGCAGTGCTTCTGGACGGTACAATGAGCAGTTCTTC
NA	TRBV7-2	NA	TRBJ2-1	CASSSRTNHHGQFF	TGTGCCAGCAGCTCCCGGACTAACCACCATGGGCAGTTCTTC
NA	TRBV6-5	NA	TRBJ2-7	CASSWGTRVYEQYF	TGTGCCAGCAGTTGGGGGACGAGGGTCTACGAGCAGTACTTC
NA	TRBV24-1	NA	TRBJ2-1	CATGGRHNQQFF	TGTGCCACCGGAGGGAGACACAATCAGCAGTTCTTC
NA	TRBV4-3	NA	TRBJ2-2	CASSLQGVAGELFF	TGCGCCAGCAGCCTACAGGGAGTCGCCGGGGAGCTGTTTTTT
NA	TRBV20-1	TRBD2	TRBJ2-5	CSAIPDLAGVEETQYF	TGCAGTGCTATCCCCGACCTAGCGGGAGTCGAGGAGACCCAGTACTTC
NA	TRBV20-1	NA	TRBJ2-1	CSACPRTPSGNEQFF	TGCAGTGCCTGCCCTCGGACGCCAAGTGGGAATGAGCAGTTCTTC
NA	TRBV5-6	TRBD2	TRBJ2-1	CASSLAGGSTYNEQFF	TGTGCCAGCAGCTTGGCGGGAGGGTCTACCTACAATGAGCAGTTCTTC
NA	TRBV20-1	TRBD2	TRBJ2-3	CSAGATSGTDTQYF	TGCAGTGCTGGGGCGACTAGCGGCACAGATACGCAGTATTTT
NA	TRBV2	NA	TRBJ2-7	CASSPGVATSSYEQYF	TGTGCCAGCAGCCCGGGTGTAGCGACTAGCTCCTACGAGCAGTACTTC
few	TRBV12-3/TRBV12-4	TRBD1	TRBJ1-1	CASRGQGFDTEAFF	TGTGCCAGCAGGGGACAGGGGTTTGACACTGAAGCTTTCTTT
few	TRBV5-5	TRBD1	TRBJ2-3	CASSLAGQGEDTQYF	TGTGCCAGCAGCTTGGCGGGACAGGGCGAAGATACGCAGTATTTT
NA	TRBV6-5	NA	TRBJ2-1	CASSYGGHNEQFF	TGTGCCAGCAGTTACGGGGGGCACAATGAGCAGTTCTTC
few	TRBV10-3	TRBD1	TRBJ2-7	CAISPTGDGAEQYF	TGTGCCATCAGCCCGACAGGGGACGGAGCCGAGCAGTACTTC
NA	TRBV9	TRBD1	TRBJ2-7	CASSVGWRTGTVYEQYF	TGTGCCAGCAGCGTAGGTTGGCGGACAGGTACGGTGTACGAGCAGTACTTC
NA	TRBV5-6	TRBD1	TRBJ1-1	CASSRQGWGTEAFF	TGTGCCAGCAGCAGACAGGGATGGGGCACTGAAGCTTTCTTT
few	TRBV6-5	NA	TRBJ1-2	CASSYFSKGVDGYTF	TGTGCCAGCAGTTACTTCTCCAAGGGGGTGGATGGCTACACCTTC
NA	TRBV5-1	NA	TRBJ2-1	CASSLASLASEQFF	TGCGCCAGCAGCTTGGCCTCTCTAGCGAGTGAGCAGTTCTTC
few	TRBV12-3/TRBV12-4	TRBD2	TRBJ2-3	CASSPSGGRFATQYF	TGTGCCAGCAGTCCCAGCGGGGGGCGTTTTGCAACGCAGTATTTT
NA	TRBV12-3/TRBV12-4	NA	TRBJ2-4	CASSLKNIQYF	TGTGCCAGCAGTTTAAAGAACATTCAGTACTTC
many	TRBV20-1	NA	TRBJ2-1	CSARGVYEQFF	TGCAGTGCTAGAGGAGTCTATGAGCAGTTCTTC
NA	TRBV7-9	TRBD1	TRBJ2-7	CASSSWDRGNEQYF	TGTGCCAGCAGCTCCTGGGACAGGGGTAACGAGCAGTACTTC
few	TRBV27	NA	TRBJ2-5	CASSTQGQETQYF	TGTGCCAGCAGTACCCAGGGGCAAGAGACCCAGTACTTC
many	TRBV12-3/TRBV12-4	TRBD1	TRBJ2-1	CASKVSGTGAYNEQFF	TGTGCCAGCAAGGTCTCCGGGACAGGGGCATACAATGAGCAGTTCTTC
NA	TRBV20-1	NA	TRBJ1-4	CSAPGRRDEKLFF	TGCAGTGCTCCCGGCAGGAGGGATGAAAAACTGTTTTTT
NA	TRBV2	TRBD2	TRBJ2-5	CASESSGSGSTQYF	TGTGCCAGCGAGTCTAGCGGGAGCGGGTCGACCCAGTACTTC